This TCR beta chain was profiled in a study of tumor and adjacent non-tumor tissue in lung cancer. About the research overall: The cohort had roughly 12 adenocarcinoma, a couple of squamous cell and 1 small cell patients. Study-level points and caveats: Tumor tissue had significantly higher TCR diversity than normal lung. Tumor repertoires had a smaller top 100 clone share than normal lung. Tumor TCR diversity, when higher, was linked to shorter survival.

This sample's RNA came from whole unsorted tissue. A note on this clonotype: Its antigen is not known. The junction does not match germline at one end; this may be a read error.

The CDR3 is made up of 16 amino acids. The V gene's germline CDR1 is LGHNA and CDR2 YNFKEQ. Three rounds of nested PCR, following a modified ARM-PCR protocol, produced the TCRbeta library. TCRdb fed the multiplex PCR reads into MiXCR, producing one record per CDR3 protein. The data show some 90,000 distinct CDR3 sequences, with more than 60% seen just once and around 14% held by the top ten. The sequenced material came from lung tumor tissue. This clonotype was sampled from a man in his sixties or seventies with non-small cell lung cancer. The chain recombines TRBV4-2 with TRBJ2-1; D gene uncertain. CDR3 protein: CASSLFAIGYYDEQFF. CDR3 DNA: TGTGCCAGCAGCCTCTTCGCCATCGGGTACTACGATGAGCAGTTCTTC.